This TCR beta chain emerged from a study of cytomegalovirus exposure and HLA in healthy donors. Germline assignment: CDR1 LNHDA and CDR2 SQIVND (reference sequence). Trimming cost V 3 bases and J 1 base; bases outside gene matches: 4. This CDR3 is built from 15 residues. The study ran its PCR with 60 Vbeta and 13 Jbeta primers. Clones were sequenced by immunoSEQ multiplex PCR, and TCRdb holds only the in-frame ones, with some missing. Among 150,000 to 200,000 clones listed, roughly 80% were seen once. V gene TRBV19 combines with J gene TRBJ2-3, with 7 bases that match TRBD2. This clonotype was sampled from a male donor in good health and CMV-seronegative. The specimen sequenced was PBMCs. In DNA, the CDR3 is TGTGCCAGTAGTATTGGGGAGGGTGGCACAGATACGCAGTATTTT. Protein: CASSIGEGGTDTQYF. Looking up the rest from reference TRBV19 and TRBJ2-3 gives the full variable domain: DGGITQSPKYLFRKEGQNVTLSCEQNLNHDAMYWYRQDPGQGLRLIYYSQIVNDFQKGDIAEGYSVSREKKESFPLTVTSAQKNPTAFYLCASSIGEGGTDTQYFGPGTRLTVL.